The 25 T cell receptor beta chains below come from one sample, sequenced in a study of T cell responses to AZD1222 COVID-19 vaccine. Profiling relied on immunoSEQ multiplex PCR, and the TCRdb table lists in-frame clones only, not all of them. The sample includes some 100,000 clones, approximately 87% of them seen just once. This sample comprised peripheral blood, obtained 28 days after the second AZD1222 dose. The receptors here all came from an adult who received the AZD1222 COVID-19 vaccine.

The chain employs TRBV2 and TRBJ2-5, with D unresolved. This CDR3 is built from 13 residues. Deletions cut 4 bases from V and 2 bases from J, with 8 bases between. Per germline, CDR1 SNHLY and CDR2 FYNNEI. The DNA for the CDR3 is TGTGCCAGCAGTGCTGAATTTCAAGAGACCCAGTACTTC. Amino acids: CASSAEFQETQYF.

The chain links TRBV28 to TRBJ2-6; either TRBD1 or TRBD2 may supply D (5 bases each). Trimming took 7 bases from V and 4 from J, leaving 17 bases between them. The CDR3 totals 16 residues. Germline V gene sequence: CDR1 MDHEN, CDR2 SYDVKM. The DNA of the CDR3 is TGTGCCAGCACCAAAGGGGAGCTCGCCGGGGCCAACGTCCTGACTTTC. Its protein is CASTKGELAGANVLTF.

The chain joins TRBV4-2 to TRBJ2-3, with a tentative D call TRBD2 (5 bases). Germline assignment: CDR1 LGHNA and CDR2 YNFKEQ. V was clipped by 0 bases and J by 1 base, with 14 bases between them. The CDR3 length is 17 residues. CDR3 DNA: TGTGCCAGCAGCCAAGATATTCTAGCCGGGGGCACAGATACGCAGTATTTT. The encoded protein is CASSQDILAGGTDTQYF.

In its sample, this clone was seen once. The CDR3 nucleotides read TGTGCCAGCAGCTTTTTGGCGGACCTTCTGGATGAGCAGTTCTTC. This gives the protein CASSFLADLLDEQFF. The V and J genes are TRBV5-6 and TRBJ2-1; D gene uncertain. This CDR3 contains 15 residues. Trimming took 2 bases from V and 8 from J, leaving 17 bases between them. Germline V gene data show CDR1 as SGHDT and CDR2 as YYEEEE.

This sequence joins TRBV6-5 and TRBJ1-2, with a possible D match to TRBD1 (5 bases). CDR3 length: 13 residues. Trimming removed 7 bases at V and 8 bases at J, with 17 bases between. Per the germline V gene, CDR1 is MNHEY and CDR2 is SVGAGI. In DNA form, the CDR3 reads TGTGCCAGCACCTCCGGAGGGGTAAGGGGCTACACCTTC. It codes for CASTSGGVRGYTF.

The rearrangement uses TRBV30 and TRBJ2-7, with D perhaps TRBD1 or TRBD2 (6 bases each). V was shortened by 0 bases and J by 7 bases, with 19 bases between the two germline ends. CDR3 size: 15 residues. Germline V gene data show CDR1 as GTSNPN and CDR2 as SVGIG (reference sequence). The CDR3: CAWSVLKSGAGEQYF. The CDR3 nucleotides read TGTGCCTGGAGTGTACTAAAGTCGGGGGCTGGAGAGCAGTACTTC.

This chain links TRBV5-1 with TRBJ2-1, with unresolved D. This CDR3 region has 14 residues. Trimming left V 6 bases short and J 0 bases short, with 10 bases between. CDR1 SGHRS and CDR2 YFSETQ come from the germline V gene. The chain's CDR3 is CASTSVGSYNEQFF. CDR3 bases: TGCGCCAGCACCTCGGTGGGCTCCTACAATGAGCAGTTCTTC.

The rearrangement joins TRBV9 to TRBJ2-3; D possibly corresponds to TRBD1 (5 bases). The length of the CDR3 is 13 residues. The germline V gene encodes CDR1 SGDLS and CDR2 YYNGEE. Trimming stripped 0 bases from V and 11 bases from J, with 13 bases between. The CDR3 sequence: CASSVGPSQGQYF. Written as DNA, the CDR3 is TGTGCCAGCAGCGTAGGGCCCTCTCAGGGGCAGTATTTT.

The CDR3 DNA sequence: TGTGCCAGCAGCTCCCTGCAGTCGGAGTCCGGGGAGCTGTTTTTT. Translation: CASSSLQSESGELFF. V usage is TRBV7-6 and J usage is TRBJ2-2, with D unclear. V was shortened by 4 bases and J by 6 bases, with 15 bases between the two germline ends. Germline V lookup: CDR1 SGHVS, CDR2 FNYEAQ. CDR3 length equals 15 residues.

This clone was recorded once. The chain combines TRBV27 with TRBJ2-3; no clear D gene. CDR3 length equals 13 residues. V was pared by 5 bases and J by 1 base, with 7 bases between. Per germline, CDR1 MNHEY and CDR2 SMNVEV (reference sequence). The CDR3 reads CASSLYGTDTQYF. The CDR3 DNA reads TGTGCCAGCAGTCTCTACGGCACAGATACGCAGTATTTT.

V gene TRBV2 combines with J gene TRBJ1-1; 8 bases fit TRBD1. J gave up 6 bases and V 5 bases, and 2 bases lay outside the gene matches. The CDR3 has 12 residues. Germline lookup yields CDR1 SNHLY and CDR2 FYNNEI. In DNA form, the CDR3 reads TGTGCCAGCAGTAGGGACAGGTCTGAAGCTTTCTTT. Translated: CASSRDRSEAFF.

The chain joins TRBV5-4 to TRBJ1-5; perhaps TRBD1 as D (5 bases). Trimming removed 3 bases from V and 0 bases from J, with 10 bases in between. CDR1 SGHNT and CDR2 YYREEE come from the germline V gene (reference sequence). The CDR3 extends over 15 amino acids. CDR3 DNA sequence: TGTGCCAGCAGCTCAGGGCCACCTAGCAATCAGCCCCAGCATTTT. The encoded protein is CASSSGPPSNQPQHF.

This clone was found once. The chain carries TRBV19 and TRBJ2-1; 14 bases are a match to TRBD2. Germline CDR1 reads LNHDA; CDR2 reads SQIVND (reference sequence). V was pared by 5 bases and J by 9 bases, with 12 bases of the junction left unmatched. This CDR3 has 17 residues. The CDR3 loop is CASSAGLAGGPSGEQFF. As DNA, the CDR3 is TGTGCCAGTAGTGCCGGACTAGCGGGAGGCCCGTCGGGTGAGCAGTTCTTC.

Here the CDR3 reads CASIGETRQPQHF. CDR3 nucleotides: TGTGCCAGCATCGGGGAAACGAGACAGCCCCAGCATTTT. The chain uses TRBV2 and TRBJ1-5; D ambiguous. The CDR3 has 13 amino acids. Germline values: CDR1 SNHLY, CDR2 FYNNEI. V was trimmed by 7 bases and J by 7 bases, leaving 14 bases between them.

The rearrangement uses TRBV14 and TRBJ1-2; 7 bases align to TRBD1. CDR1 and CDR2 from the germline V gene are SGHDN and FVKESK. This CDR3 spans 14 amino acids. The trim removed 1 base at V and 3 bases at J, leaving 2 bases unmatched. CDR3 in DNA: TGTGCCAGCAGCCAAGGACAGGGAGACTATGGCTACACCTTC. It yields the protein CASSQGQGDYGYTF.

This clone was counted once. The chain recombines TRBV11-3 with TRBJ2-1; the match to TRBD2 covers 9 bases. CDR3 length: 15 amino acids. V lost 0 bases to trimming and J lost 9 bases; unmatched junction nucleotides: 6. Germline CDR1 reads SGHNT; CDR2 reads YENEEA. CDR3 DNA: TGTGCCAGCAGCTTAGAGAGCGGGGGGAGAGTTGAGCAGTTCTTC. Its protein product is CASSLESGGRVEQFF.

The rearrangement uses TRBV10-2 and TRBJ1-2, with a possible D match to TRBD1 (5 bases). The CDR3 runs to 11 residues. The V and J ends lost 10 bases and 10 bases respectively, with 16 bases between them. Germline lookup yields CDR1 WSHSY and CDR2 SAAADI. This CDR3 reads CATKMGVYYTF. The DNA for the CDR3 is TGCGCCACGAAAATGGGGGTCTACTACACCTTC.

The V gene is TRBV9, the J gene TRBJ2-3; 11 nucleotides agree with TRBD2. Looked up from germline, CDR1 is SGDLS and CDR2 is YYNGEE. Trimming removed 4 bases from V and 0 bases from J; junction bases left unmatched: 4. This CDR3 has 16 residues. The CDR3 loop reads CASSPRLAGSTDTQYF. Here the CDR3 DNA reads TGTGCCAGCAGCCCGAGACTAGCGGGAAGCACAGATACGCAGTATTTT.

This clone appeared a few times. The V gene is TRBV4-3, the J gene TRBJ2-1; 11 nucleotides match TRBD2. V shed 0 bases and J 5 bases; nucleotides not matched to a gene: 15. The length of the CDR3 is 20 residues. Germline lookup yields CDR1 LGHNA and CDR2 YSLEER. The CDR3 here is CASSQESRSGRTSGHNEQFF. The DNA for the CDR3 is TGCGCCAGCAGCCAAGAAAGTAGGTCGGGTCGGACTAGCGGGCACAATGAGCAGTTCTTC.

The V call is TRBV29-1, the J call TRBJ2-1, with 9 bases identical to TRBD2. Per the germline V gene, CDR1 is SQVTM and CDR2 is ANQGSEA. The CDR3 runs to 14 residues. Unmatched junction bases numbered 9, after V lost 6 bases and J lost 6 bases. The CDR3 DNA reads TGCAGCGTAGACCGCGGGGGGGCGTTCAATGAGCAGTTCTTC. Translation: CSVDRGGAFNEQFF.

The genes are TRBV28 and TRBJ2-3; D possibly corresponds to TRBD1 (7 bases). The CDR3 is 16 residues long. V shed 0 bases and J shed 3 bases, with 13 bases lying between them. CDR1 and CDR2 from the germline V gene are MDHEN and SYDVKM. CDR3 residues: CASSLWAQGGTDTQYF. CDR3 nucleotides: TGTGCCAGCAGTTTATGGGCCCAGGGGGGAACAGATACGCAGTATTTT.

The chain employs TRBV6-5 and TRBJ2-6; no firm D call. Looked up from germline, CDR1 is MNHEY and CDR2 is SVGAGI. The CDR3 runs 15 residues. Trimming took 7 bases from V and 2 from J, leaving 12 bases between them. The chain's CDR3 is CASTLLLTGANVLTF. The CDR3 nucleotides read TGTGCCAGCACTTTACTGCTTACTGGGGCCAACGTCCTGACTTTC.

The V gene is TRBV5-4, the J gene TRBJ2-1; 7 bases fit TRBD1. Germline assignment: CDR1 SGHNT and CDR2 YYREEE (reference sequence). Germline trimming cut 7 bases from V and 12 bases from J; bases unmatched to any gene: 7. This CDR3 spans 11 amino acids. The CDR3 loop is CASDTGTAQFF. The CDR3 region has the DNA TGTGCCAGCGACACCGGGACAGCGCAGTTCTTC.

Within the sample, this clone is medium-sized. The chain combines TRBV4-3 with TRBJ2-6; TRBD1 might be the D (5 bases). Germline V lookup: CDR1 LGHNA, CDR2 YSLEER. The V and J ends lost 3 bases and 0 bases respectively, with 15 bases between them. This CDR3 has 18 amino acids. Here the CDR3 reads CASSHLQASFSGANVLTF. For the CDR3, the DNA is TGCGCCAGCAGCCACCTACAGGCCAGCTTCTCTGGGGCCAACGTCCTGACTTTC.

V gene TRBV16 combines with J gene TRBJ1-1; the match to TRBD1 covers 9 bases. CDR1 and CDR2 (germline): KGHSY, FQNENV. V shed 4 bases and J 11 bases; nucleotides not matched to a gene: 8. This CDR3 contains 13 residues. The CDR3 is CASSRPGQGRAFF. In nucleotides, the CDR3 is TGTGCCAGCAGCCGACCGGGACAGGGTCGGGCTTTCTTT. Based on the CDR3 plus reference TRBV16 and TRBJ1-1, the full variable domain is GEEVAQTPKHLVRGEGQKAKLYCAPIKGHSYVFWYQQVLKNEFKFLISFQNENVFDETGMPKERFSAKCLPNSPCSLEIQATKLEDSAVYFCASSRPGQGRAFFGQGTRLTVV.